These T cell receptor beta chains were read from a single sample in a study of blood T cell repertoires in COVID-19. The repertoire was sequenced with immunoSEQ multiplex PCR; TCRdb's copy has only in-frame clones and lacks some. This table holds 120,000 or so clones, about 80% found once. The sample consisted of peripheral blood. These receptor sequences come from a woman at least 80 years old with acute or convalescent COVID-19. CDR3s include the opening cysteine and the closing phenylalanine or tryptophan. The D gene is left open where the match is weak. Some rows mark clone size as missing; the rest say once, few, many or name a class of expanded clone.

v_gene	j_gene	abundance	d_gene	CDR3aa	CDR3nt
TRBV28	TRBJ2-5	NA	TRBD1	CASRLQGAGETQYF	TGTGCCAGCAGACTACAGGGGGCAGGGGAGACCCAGTACTTC
TRBV11-3	TRBJ2-6	NA	TRBD1	CASSPGQGKDSGANVLTF	TGTGCCAGCAGCCCGGGACAGGGGAAAGATTCTGGGGCCAACGTCCTGACTTTC
TRBV9	TRBJ2-2	NA	TRBD2	CASSVTSGRFNGELFF	TGTGCCAGCAGTGTGACTAGCGGGAGGTTTAACGGGGAGCTGTTTTTT
TRBV11-2	TRBJ1-4	NA	NA	CASSLSGGKLFF	TGTGCCAGCAGTCTGAGCGGAGGAAAACTGTTTTTT
TRBV28	TRBJ1-3	NA	TRBD1	CASRRTGARSGNTIYF	TGTGCCAGCAGGCGAACAGGGGCTCGGTCTGGAAACACCATATATTTT
TRBV4-2	TRBJ1-2	few	NA	CASSQSTDGYTF	TGTGCCAGCAGCCAATCGACAGATGGCTACACCTTC
TRBV4-1	TRBJ2-1	NA	TRBD2	CASSQVIAGANYNEQFF	TGCGCCAGCAGCCAAGTCATAGCGGGAGCGAACTACAATGAGCAGTTCTTC
TRBV5-5	TRBJ1-2	few	NA	CASGVSLYPLIYGYTF	TGTGCCAGCGGAGTTTCATTGTACCCTCTGATCTATGGCTACACCTTC
TRBV27	TRBJ2-4	NA	NA	CASSPHDSIKNIQYF	TGTGCCAGCAGCCCCCACGACAGCATTAAAAACATTCAGTACTTC
TRBV9	TRBJ1-1	NA	NA	CASSSHLKTGSTEAFF	TGTGCCAGCAGCTCACACCTCAAAACAGGGTCCACTGAAGCTTTCTTT
TRBV5-1	TRBJ2-7	NA	NA	CASSWSQALSSYEQYF	TGCGCCAGCAGCTGGTCCCAAGCACTAAGCTCCTACGAGCAGTACTTC
TRBV27	TRBJ2-3	NA	TRBD2	CASSLSGSLGTSGSTDTQYF	TGTGCCAGCAGTTTATCCGGTTCGCTCGGGACTAGCGGGAGCACAGATACGCAGTATTTT
TRBV19	TRBJ1-2	NA	NA	CASSTLEGVYGYTF	TGTGCCAGTAGTACCCTGGAAGGGGTCTATGGCTACACCTTC
TRBV14	TRBJ1-2	NA	NA	CASSQDRGHSTYGYTF	TGTGCCAGCAGCCAAGATCGGGGACACTCGACCTATGGCTACACCTTC
TRBV5-4	TRBJ2-1	NA	NA	CASSLPGISYNEQFF	TGTGCCAGCAGCTTACCGGGAATCTCCTACAATGAGCAGTTCTTC
TRBV5-5	TRBJ1-1	NA	TRBD1	CASSPTGVNTEAFF	TGTGCCAGCAGCCCCACAGGGGTGAACACTGAAGCTTTCTTT
TRBV18	TRBJ1-1	NA	TRBD1	CASSLNTGQGAAEAFF	TGTGCCAGCTCACTCAATACGGGACAGGGGGCAGCTGAAGCTTTCTTT
TRBV30	TRBJ1-1	NA	NA	CAWREFGANTEAFF	TGTGCCTGGAGGGAGTTTGGGGCGAACACTGAAGCTTTCTTT
TRBV4-2	TRBJ2-3	once	NA	CASSQDLSGTDTQYF	TGTGCCAGCAGCCAAGATTTGAGCGGGACAGATACGCAGTATTTT
TRBV5-5	TRBJ2-2	NA	NA	CASSFVVGELFF	TGTGCCAGCAGCTTCGTCGTCGGGGAGCTGTTTTTT
TRBV13	TRBJ2-1	NA	TRBD2	CASSSGTSGRDEQFF	TGTGCCAGCAGCTCAGGGACTAGCGGGAGGGATGAGCAGTTCTTC
TRBV7-8	TRBJ1-5	NA	TRBD1	CASSQGQGGDQPQHF	TGTGCCAGCAGCCAAGGACAGGGAGGGGATCAGCCCCAGCATTTT
TRBV3-1/TRBV3-2	TRBJ1-4	NA	NA	CASSPLAGNEKLFF	TGTGCCAGCAGCCCTCTGGCCGGGAATGAAAAACTGTTTTTT
TRBV9	TRBJ2-3	once	NA	CASSVASGSSTDTQYF	TGTGCCAGCAGCGTAGCGAGCGGGTCCAGCACAGATACGCAGTATTTT
TRBV6-5	TRBJ2-1	NA	NA	CASSYSLGHNEQFF	TGTGCCAGCAGTTACTCGCTGGGGCACAATGAGCAGTTCTTC
TRBV6-5	TRBJ1-6	NA	NA	CASTRTASYNSPLHF	TGTGCCAGCACCAGGACAGCCTCTTATAATTCACCCCTCCACTTT
TRBV28	TRBJ2-3	NA	TRBD2	CASSDSSGNGDTQYF	TGTGCCAGCAGTGACTCTAGCGGGAATGGAGATACGCAGTATTTT
TRBV11-3	TRBJ2-1	NA	TRBD2	CASSLAGGPYEQFF	TGTGCCAGCAGCTTAGCGGGGGGGCCCTACGAGCAGTTCTTC
TRBV11-2	TRBJ1-4	NA	NA	CASSTGFGEKLFF	TGTGCCAGCAGCACAGGGTTCGGCGAAAAACTGTTTTTT
TRBV2	TRBJ2-7	NA	NA	CASSDREQYF	TGTGCCAGCAGTGATCGCGAGCAGTACTTC
TRBV6-5	TRBJ2-7	NA	NA	CASSSQGYEQYF	TGTGCCAGCAGTAGCCAGGGCTACGAGCAGTACTTC
TRBV5-1	TRBJ2-7	NA	NA	CASSPSALTYEQYF	TGCGCCAGCAGCCCTAGCGCGCTCACCTACGAGCAGTACTTC
TRBV3-1/TRBV3-2	TRBJ2-5	once	TRBD2	CASSQPEGGRIRETQYF	TGTGCCAGCAGCCAACCGGAGGGCGGGAGGATAAGAGAGACCCAGTACTTC
TRBV6-5	TRBJ2-6	NA	NA	CASSSLGANVLTF	TGTGCCAGCAGCTCCCTGGGGGCCAACGTCCTGACTTTC
TRBV19	TRBJ1-1	NA	NA	CASSIRGKNTEAFF	TGTGCCAGTAGTATACGGGGGAAGAACACTGAAGCTTTCTTT
TRBV28	TRBJ2-5	NA	NA	CASSLYREETQYF	TGTGCCAGCAGTTTATACAGGGAAGAGACCCAGTACTTC
TRBV27	TRBJ1-1	NA	NA	CASSPRTARRAEAFF	TGTGCCAGCAGCCCGAGGACAGCCCGGAGAGCCGAAGCTTTCTTT
TRBV2	TRBJ2-3	NA	TRBD1	CASKDRVLDTQYF	TGTGCCAGCAAGGACAGGGTCCTAGATACGCAGTATTTT
TRBV6-5	TRBJ2-7	NA	TRBD2	CASSYSGTRIYEQYF	TGTGCCAGCAGTTACTCCGGGACTAGGATCTACGAGCAGTACTTC
TRBV6-6	TRBJ2-2	few	TRBD2	CASSAGGADTGELFF	TGTGCCAGCAGTGCCGGGGGGGCGGACACCGGGGAGCTGTTTTTT